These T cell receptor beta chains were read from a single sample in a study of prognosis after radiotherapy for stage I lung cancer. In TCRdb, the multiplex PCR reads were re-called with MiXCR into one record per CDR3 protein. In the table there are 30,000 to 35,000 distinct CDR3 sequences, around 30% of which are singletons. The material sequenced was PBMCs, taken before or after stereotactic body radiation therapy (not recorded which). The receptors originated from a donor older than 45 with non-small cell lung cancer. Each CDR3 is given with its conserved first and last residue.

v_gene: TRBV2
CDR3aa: CASRRDGGFTDTQYF

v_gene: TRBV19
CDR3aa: CASSASDSLDQFF

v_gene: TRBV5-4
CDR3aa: CASSLGDRGNEQYF

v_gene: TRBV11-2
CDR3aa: CASSQDGGIQPQHF

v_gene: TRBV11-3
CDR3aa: CASSLGGAPYEQYF

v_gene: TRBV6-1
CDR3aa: CATSLTGAEAFF

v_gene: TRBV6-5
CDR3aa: CASSYQAATYNEQFF

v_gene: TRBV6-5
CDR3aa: CASSYSAGVETQYF

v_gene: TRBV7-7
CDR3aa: CASSSSRVAETQYF

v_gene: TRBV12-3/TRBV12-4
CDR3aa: CASSPRQDYNSPLHF

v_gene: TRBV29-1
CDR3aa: CSVVLAGGIAYEQYF

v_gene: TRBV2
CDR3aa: CANRRHQGNQPQHF

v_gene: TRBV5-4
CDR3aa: CASSLREGQNEQFF

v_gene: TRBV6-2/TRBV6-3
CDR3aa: CASSYPQRGEDTQYF

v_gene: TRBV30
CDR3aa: CAWSVRISPRDGYTF

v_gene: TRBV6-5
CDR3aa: CASSSLGGEIYEQYF

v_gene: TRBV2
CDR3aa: CASSEEGAGGPQETQYF